What follows are 25 T cell receptor beta chains derived from one specimen sequenced in a study of naive and memory T cell subsets (dated by TCRdb to the late 2010s). No antigens are known for them. Broader findings and caveats from the paper: A few larger clonotypes were present in naive repertoires, especially CD8 naive repertoires, and these clonotypes were possibly memory cells re-expressing CD45RA.

The protocol used for the library was UMI-ligation and nested PCR. The sequencer listed for this sample is Illumina MiSeq. The beta constant-region primer was an equimolar mix of two oligonucleotides covering both TRBC1 and TRBC2. The ligated cDNA went through four rounds of PCR with nested alpha and beta constant-region primers together with the SP2 primer. TCRdb applied fastp at Q25 and MiXCR to the public reads, then kept only in-frame beta chains. Rows are unified per CDR3 protein, each entry keeping the most common DNA and genes. A total of around 93,000 distinct CDR3 sequences appear in this sample, 10% to 12% of them only once. Clones ranked in the top ten supply around 0.13% of the sample. The sequenced sample was naive CD4+ T cells from blood. According to the study, the label for this sample's cell subset or site signals: naive T cells, CD45RA high CD27+. These TCRs come from a human donor in good health.

This clonotype was observed a few times. V is TRBV6-2 or TRBV6-3 and J is TRBJ1-5; no reliable D call. Germline CDR1 MNHEY, CDR2 SVGEGT. Trimming removed 4 bases at V and 5 bases at J, with 9 bases between. The CDR3 loop spans 13 amino acids. CDR3 region: CASSLRRDQPQHF. The CDR3 nucleotides are TGTGCCAGCAGTTTACGAAGGGATCAGCCCCAGCATTTT.

The chain recombines TRBV7-8 with TRBJ2-2; 9 bases fit TRBD1. Per germline, CDR1 SGHVS and CDR2 FQNEAQ. The CDR3 loop spans 15 amino acids. J gave up 4 bases and V 5 bases, and 5 bases lay outside the gene matches. The CDR3 spells CASSLGTGTTGELFF. CDR3 DNA sequence: TGTGCCAGCAGCCTCGGGACAGGGACCACCGGGGAGCTGTTTTTT.

This clonotype was observed a few times. This chain uses TRBV11-1 with TRBJ1-6; D perhaps matches TRBD1 (5 bases). The ends were cut back, 6 bases at V and 10 bases at J, with 13 bases in the middle. The CDR3 sequence is 13 residues long. Looked up from germline, CDR1 is SGHAT and CDR2 is FQDESV (reference sequence). CDR3 sequence reads: CASRPEGNSPLHF. The CDR3 region has the DNA TGTGCCAGCAGACCCGAGGGGAACTCACCCCTCCACTTT.

J is TRBJ1-3 and V is TRBV11-3; TRBD1 is a possible D gene (6 bases). This CDR3 has 15 residues. V dropped 5 bases and J dropped 0 bases, with 11 bases sitting between them. Germline lookup yields CDR1 SGHNT and CDR2 YENEEA. Here the CDR3 DNA reads TGTGCCAGCAGCGAAGGACAGTCCTCTGGAAACACCATATATTTT. Residues: CASSEGQSSGNTIYF.

This chain links TRBV28 with TRBJ2-1; TRBD1 matches at 11 bases. Germline CDR1 reads MDHEN; CDR2 reads SYDVKM. The CDR3 runs 16 residues. The V gene end was trimmed by 3 bases and the J gene end by 4 bases; junction bases not matched to a gene: 5. In DNA, the CDR3 is TGTGCCAGCAGTTTGTCTGGGACAGGGGGATACAATGAGCAGTTCTTC. Residues: CASSLSGTGGYNEQFF.

V is TRBV20-1 and J is TRBJ2-2; a possible D gene is TRBD1 (5 bases). Between the trimmed V and J ends, which lost 5 bases and 2 bases, there was a span of 15 bases. Germline V gene sequence: CDR1 DFQATT, CDR2 SNEGSKA (reference sequence). The CDR3 has 15 residues. The CDR3 here is CSAPQGRTNTGELFF. The CDR3 DNA follows: TGCAGTGCTCCCCAGGGCAGGACAAACACCGGGGAGCTGTTTTTT.

This clonotype was detected ten times or more. This chain joins TRBV19 and TRBJ2-1, with 7 bases that match TRBD2. CDR1 LNHDA and CDR2 SQIVND come from the germline V gene (reference sequence). V gave up 8 bases and J gave up 8 bases; unmatched junction bases: 9. This CDR3 contains 13 residues. This CDR3 is CASHFLGRDEQFF. In DNA, the CDR3 is TGTGCCAGTCATTTCCTTGGGAGGGATGAGCAGTTCTTC.

This clonotype was counted between two and nine times. The chain links TRBV6-1 to TRBJ2-1; possible D gene TRBD2, 7 bases. Germline V gives CDR1 MNHNS, CDR2 SASEGT. CDR3 length: 16 amino acids. The V end was cut by 6 bases, the J end by 6 bases, with 21 bases between. The CDR3 region is CASRGGGTIIFNEQFF. The CDR3 DNA is TGTGCCAGCAGAGGGGGGGGTACTATAATTTTCAATGAGCAGTTCTTC.

This clonotype was counted a few times. The rearrangement joins TRBV6-5 to TRBJ2-7; perhaps D is TRBD1 or TRBD2 (6 bases each). This CDR3 has 13 residues. Germline CDR1 and CDR2: MNHEY and SVGAGI. V was trimmed by 6 bases and J by 7 bases, leaving 16 bases between them. The chain's CDR3 is CASRERGAREQYF. In nucleotides, the CDR3 is TGTGCCAGCAGGGAGAGGGGGGCACGGGAGCAGTACTTC.

J is TRBJ2-5 and V is TRBV18, with D maybe TRBD1 (7 bases). The V end was cut by 1 base, the J end by 2 bases, with 17 bases between. There are 17 residues in the CDR3. Germline CDR1 reads KGHSH; CDR2 reads LQKENI. CDR3 nucleotide sequence: TGTGCCAGCTCACCACGGCCAGGGGGGTCACTTCAAGAGACCCAGTACTTC. Translating it yields CASSPRPGGSLQETQYF.

The chain carries TRBV19 and TRBJ1-2, with D unclear. Between the trimmed V and J ends, which lost 4 bases and 1 base, there was a span of 22 bases. The V gene's germline CDR1 is LNHDA and CDR2 SQIVND (reference sequence). The CDR3 is made up of 18 amino acids. The CDR3 loop is CASSTSGKHTNRNYGYTF. The CDR3 DNA sequence: TGTGCCAGTAGTACCTCCGGGAAACACACCAACCGTAACTATGGCTACACCTTC.

The V gene is TRBV7-3, the J gene TRBJ1-1, with 8 bases identical to TRBD1. The CDR3 length is 15 residues. Germline-derived CDR1 and CDR2 are SGHTA and FQGTGA. The junction had 4 bases not matched to a gene; V was cut back by 3 bases and J by 1 base. Here the CDR3 DNA reads TGTGCCAGCAGCTTGACGGGACAGGAGAACACTGAAGCTTTCTTT. Residues: CASSLTGQENTEAFF. The whole variable domain, filled in from reference TRBV7-3 and TRBJ1-1, reads GAGVSQTPSNKVTEKGKYVELRCDPISGHTALYWYRQSLGQGPEFLIYFQGTGAADDSGLPNDRFFAVRPEGSVSTLKIQRTERGDSAVYLCASSLTGQENTEAFFGQGTRLTVV.

The chain has TRBV7-2 and TRBJ2-1, with TRBD2 matching 10 bases. There are 16 residues in the CDR3. Germline V gene sequence: CDR1 SGHTA, CDR2 FQGNSA. V lost 5 bases to trimming and J lost 6 bases; unmatched junction nucleotides: 10. Here the CDR3 DNA reads TGTGCCAGCAGCAGCCGGCCTAGCGGGGGTATCAATGAGCAGTTCTTC. It yields the protein CASSSRPSGGINEQFF. The entire variable domain, with the rest obtained from reference TRBV7-2 and TRBJ2-1, is as follows: GAGVSQSPSNKVTEKGKDVELRCDPISGHTALYWYRQSLGQGLEFLIYFQGNSAPDKSGLPSDRFSAERTGGSVSTLTIQRTQQEDSAVYLCASSSRPSGGINEQFFGPGTRLTVL.

The V and J genes are TRBV5-5 and TRBJ1-2; maybe TRBD1 (5 bases). Looked up from germline, CDR1 is SGHKS and CDR2 is YYEKEE (reference sequence). With 3 bases removed from V and 3 bases from J, the gap between germline ends came to 12 bases. There are 14 residues in the CDR3. This CDR3 reads CASSSGPTDYGYTF. The DNA of the CDR3 is TGTGCCAGCAGCTCGGGACCGACGGACTATGGCTACACCTTC.

This clonotype was seen a handful of times. The chain recombines TRBV7-9 with TRBJ1-1; 8 nucleotides match TRBD1. CDR3 length: 14 amino acids. The germline V gene encodes CDR1 SEHNR and CDR2 FQNEAQ (reference sequence). Trimming removed 5 bases from V and 4 bases from J; junction bases left unmatched: 6. The chain's CDR3 is CASSINTGGTEAFF. In nucleotides, the CDR3 is TGTGCCAGCAGCATAAATACAGGGGGCACTGAAGCTTTCTTT.

This clonotype was seen ten or more times. This chain links TRBV10-3 with TRBJ2-3; 10 bases map to TRBD2. The CDR3 has 17 residues. The junction had 7 bases not matched to a gene; V was cut back by 4 bases and J by 0 bases. Germline loops: CDR1 ENHRY, CDR2 SYGVKD. In DNA, the CDR3 is TGTGCCATCAGTGGCGCACTAGCGGGGACTAGCACAGATACGCAGTATTTT. This codes for CAISGALAGTSTDTQYF.

Ten or more counts support this clonotype. The chain is built from TRBV7-2 and TRBJ2-1, with D unclear. The CDR3 has 15 amino acids. Germline V gene sequence: CDR1 SGHTA, CDR2 FQGNSA. V was trimmed by 1 base and J by 2 bases, leaving 9 bases between them. CDR3 nucleotides: TGTGCCAGCAGCTTAGAATTAGATACCTACAATGAGCAGTTCTTC. Protein product: CASSLELDTYNEQFF.

The rearrangement uses TRBV7-2 and TRBJ2-7, with D unclear. CDR3 size: 11 residues. Trimming cost V 1 base and J 6 bases, with 4 bases left between them. Germline V CDR1 and CDR2: SGHTA, FQGNSA. DNA for the CDR3: TGTGCCAGCAGCTTAGTGGCCGAGCAGTACTTC. Translating gives CASSLVAEQYF. Combining the CDR3 with reference TRBV7-2 and TRBJ2-7 gives the whole variable domain GAGVSQSPSNKVTEKGKDVELRCDPISGHTALYWYRQSLGQGLEFLIYFQGNSAPDKSGLPSDRFSAERTGGSVSTLTIQRTQQEDSAVYLCASSLVAEQYFGPGTRLTVT.

This sequence joins TRBV18 and TRBJ2-4; no reliable D call. The germline V gene has CDR1 KGHSH and CDR2 LQKENI. The CDR3 runs to 14 residues. V lost 3 bases to trimming and J lost 1 base, with 7 bases between them. CDR3 bases: TGTGCCAGCTCACCTTTAGGGGCCAAAAACATTCAGTACTTC. It is translated as CASSPLGAKNIQYF.

V gene TRBV4-3 combines with J gene TRBJ1-2; TRBD1 aligns across 8 bases. This CDR3 region has 14 residues. V lost 2 bases and J lost 7; bases outside the gene matches: 6. Germline V CDR1 and CDR2: LGHNA, YSLEER. CDR3 in DNA: TGCGCCAGCAGCCAAACGGACAGGGTCGGTGGCTACACCTTC. Its translation is CASSQTDRVGGYTF.

The chain joins TRBV15 to TRBJ2-6, with a tentative D call TRBD1 (6 bases). There are 22 residues in the CDR3. The V gene lost 1 base and the J gene lost 2 bases, with 27 bases spanning the gap. Germline V CDR1 and CDR2: LNHNV, YYDKDF (reference sequence). The CDR3 loop reads CATSRVGGRGGQFVAGANVLTF. CDR3 in DNA: TGTGCCACCAGCAGAGTTGGGGGCCGGGGCGGACAGTTTGTTGCTGGGGCCAACGTCCTGACTTTC.

Comments on this clonotype: This may be a read error: a much more frequent sequence differs by one nucleotide. The chain has TRBV20-1 and TRBJ2-7; 9 bases fit TRBD1. This CDR3 has 15 amino acids. Germline V gene lookup returns CDR1 DFQATT and CDR2 SNEGSKA (reference sequence). The CDR3 DNA reads TGCATTGCTAGGGCGCCCGGACAGGGGTCCTACGAGCAGTACTTC. Protein: CIARAPGQGSYEQYF.

This clonotype has just a few counts. The chain recombines TRBV13 with TRBJ2-7; TRBD1 is a possible D gene (6 bases). Trimming pared 5 bases from V and 1 base from J, leaving 15 bases between. Per germline, CDR1 PRHDT and CDR2 FYEKMQ (reference sequence). The CDR3 sequence is 15 residues long. The CDR3 bases are TGTGCCAGCAGCCAAATAGGACAGACTTCCTACGAGCAGTACTTC. This sequence encodes CASSQIGQTSYEQYF.

This clonotype has ten or more counts. A junction end diverges from the germline sequence, so it may reflect a read error. The chain links TRBV19 to TRBJ2-1; D not certain. The CDR3 consists of 12 residues. CDR1 and CDR2 (germline): LNHDA, SQIVND (reference sequence). The CDR3 nucleotides are TGTGCCAGTAGAAAATCCGCAGAGAACAAGGTCTTC. Encoded protein: CASRKSAENKVF.

This clonotype was observed many times. This chain connects TRBV6-6 to TRBJ1-5; 7 bases match TRBD1. Looked up from germline, CDR1 is MNHNY and CDR2 is SVGAGI (reference sequence). V gave up 4 bases and J gave up 2 bases; unmatched junction bases: 5. The CDR3 loop spans 15 amino acids. CDR3 nucleotides: TGTGCCAGCAGTTTCCAGGGGGGGGGCAATCAGCCCCAGCATTTT. The encoded protein is CASSFQGGGNQPQHF.